What follows is one T cell receptor (beta chain) and its context. The antigen is undetermined. A single base separates this from a much larger clone, so it may be a read error. This sample stems from a study of T cell repertoires in cytomegalovirus infection. Study as a whole: Public signatures in TCR beta pointed to CMV infection and matching HLA type.

TCRdb redid the calling of the reads with MiXCR, one entry per CDR3 protein. The table records 40,000 to 60,000 distinct CDR3 sequences, 20% to 25% of them present only once. V was clipped by 2 bases and J by 0 bases, with 14 bases between them. Germline lookup yields CDR1 SGHVS and CDR2 FQNEAQ. The CDR3 sequence is 16 residues long. The rearrangement joins TRBV7-8 to TRBJ2-7; D could derive from TRBD1 or TRBD2 (5 bases each). Specimen: CD8+ T cells from cultured PBMCs, collected from culture after CMV antigen stimulation. This receptor was identified in a human donor in good health (CMV status not recorded). Some clones in this sample may be carry-over from other donors' samples. The CDR3 DNA follows: TGTGCCAGCAGCTTACGGGGCGGATGTACCTCCTACGAGCAGTACTTC. Its translation is CASSLRGGCTSYEQYF.